Listed here is a single T cell receptor beta chain. Read data end 3 residues before the CDR3 end; the end is taken from the germline J gene. This record belongs to a study of T cells in women clearing cervical HPV infection. Study information: Cases were women with histologically confirmed HPV16-related CIN3 or worse, including a couple of invasive cancers. No precancer developed; the control's incident HPV16 infection cleared within 12 months.

Germline loops: CDR1 SGHAT, CDR2 FQNNGV. The CDR3 has 12 amino acids. Sequencing was performed with immunoSEQ multiplex PCR; in TCRdb, only in-frame clones are kept and a portion is missing. This listing includes 25,000 to 35,000 clones. The rearrangement uses TRBV11-2 and TRBJ1-1; no definite D call. Material for sequencing was blood buffy coat. This TCR was sampled from a woman aged 18-69 years with a cervical HPV16 infection that either progressed to CIN3+ or cleared (not recorded which). CDR3 DNA (partial): TGTGCCAGCAGCTTAGCCCAGATAGAA. Amino acid sequence: CASSLAQIE. In full, the CDR3 is CASSLAQIEAFF.